A selection of T cell receptor beta chains follows, all from one sample in a study of post-analysis software for immune sequencing data. TCRdb processed the PCR reads anew with MiXCR; each CDR3 protein has one entry. The data contain about 820,000 distinct CDR3 sequences, 53% of them singletons. The sequencing sample was made of blood. The receptors shown here come from a girl between 10 and 17 years old with multiple sclerosis. Both conserved end residues are part of each CDR3. A D gene is named only where the DNA matches it firmly. Where a row states a size, it is once, few, many or the class of an expanded clone; other rows omit it.

J,D,size,V,DNA,CDR3
TRBJ2-4,.,few,TRBV20-1,TGCAGTGCTAGAGATCTTAGGGGACAAAAAAACATTCAGTACTTC,CSARDLRGQKNIQYF
TRBJ2-3,.,.,TRBV20-1,TGCAGTGCTACAGGGAAGTTGGGGTTAGATACGCAGTATTTT,CSATGKLGLDTQYF
TRBJ2-7,.,.,TRBV29-1,TGCAGCGTTACTCTCAGGACCTACGAGCAGTACTTC,CSVTLRTYEQYF
TRBJ2-3,TRBD2,few,TRBV12-3/TRBV12-4,TGTGCCAGCAGTCTCCGCCGACTAGCGGGGACATACACAGATACGCAGTATTTT,CASSLRRLAGTYTDTQYF
TRBJ1-2,TRBD1,once,TRBV19,TGTGCCAGTAGTATAACGGGACAGAGCTATGGCTACACCTTC,CASSITGQSYGYTF
TRBJ2-1,TRBD2,.,TRBV5-1,TGCGCCAGCAGCCGAAATCGACTAGCGGGGCTACCAGACAATGAGCAGTTCTTC,CASSRNRLAGLPDNEQFF
TRBJ1-2,TRBD1,.,TRBV12-3/TRBV12-4,TGTGCCAGCAGCGAAGCCACAGGGGGCCACGGCTACACCTTC,CASSEATGGHGYTF
TRBJ2-1,.,.,TRBV19,TGTGCCAGTAGTGCCGGGGACCTCTCGTACTCCTACAATGAGCAGTTCTTC,CASSAGDLSYSYNEQFF
TRBJ2-1,TRBD1,.,TRBV5-5,TGTGCCAGCAGCTTAGGCGGACAGGGGGCATTTTTCTATGAGCAGTTCTTC,CASSLGGQGAFFYEQFF
TRBJ2-6,TRBD1,.,TRBV7-3,TGTGCCAGCAGCTCAGGACAGGGGATTAGCTCTGGGGCCAACGTCCTGACTTTC,CASSSGQGISSGANVLTF
TRBJ2-5,TRBD2,.,TRBV13,TGTGCCAGCAGTAGGCGGAAGCGGGGCCCAGGAGAGACCCAGTACTTC,CASSRRKRGPGETQYF
TRBJ2-7,TRBD1,.,TRBV2,TGTGCCAACTCCGGGACAGACTCCTACGAGCAGTACTTC,CANSGTDSYEQYF
TRBJ2-1,.,.,TRBV20-1,TGCAGTGCTAGAGATTATCTTGAACAGTTCTTC,CSARDYLEQFF
TRBJ2-3,TRBD2,.,TRBV20-1,TGCAGTGCCTACCGGACTAGCGGGAGGCCAGATACGCAGTATTTT,CSAYRTSGRPDTQYF
TRBJ2-7,.,.,TRBV5-5,TGTGCCAGCAGCTCGCAAACTTTCCTTTCCTACGTGCAGTACTTC,CASSSQTFLSYVQYF
TRBJ1-5,.,.,TRBV5-6,TGTGCCAGCAGCTTGCGTCAGGGGCGTCAGCCCCAGCATTTT,CASSLRQGRQPQHF
TRBJ2-7,.,.,TRBV7-2,TGTGCCAGCAGCGGTTCCCGGGGGAACTACGAGCAGTACTTC,CASSGSRGNYEQYF
TRBJ2-1,TRBD2,.,TRBV7-9,TGTGCCAGCCCGGGAGGACTGGGCGATGAGCAGTTCTTC,CASPGGLGDEQFF
TRBJ1-1,.,.,TRBV4-2,TGTGCCAGCAGCCAAGATAGACCGGTCACTGAAGCTTTCTTT,CASSQDRPVTEAFF